This T cell receptor beta chain was recorded in a study of blood T cell repertoires in COVID-19. Using immunoSEQ multiplex PCR, the repertoire was profiled, and TCRdb retains in-frame clones only, with some absent. The repertoire holds 300,000 or so clones, with approximately 84% as singletons. The clonotype comes from a woman aged 30 to 39 who had recovered from COVID-19. The sequencing input was PBMCs or T cells enriched from blood (not recorded which).

As DNA, the CDR3 is TGTGCCAGCAGCTTAGACTTAGGAAACACCATATATTTT. It is translated as CASSLDLGNTIYF. The chain carries TRBV7-2 and TRBJ1-3; no reliable D call. The germline V and J ends were trimmed by 1 base and 4 bases, with 5 bases remaining between them. The CDR3 extends over 13 amino acids. The germline V gene has CDR1 SGHTA and CDR2 FQGNSA.